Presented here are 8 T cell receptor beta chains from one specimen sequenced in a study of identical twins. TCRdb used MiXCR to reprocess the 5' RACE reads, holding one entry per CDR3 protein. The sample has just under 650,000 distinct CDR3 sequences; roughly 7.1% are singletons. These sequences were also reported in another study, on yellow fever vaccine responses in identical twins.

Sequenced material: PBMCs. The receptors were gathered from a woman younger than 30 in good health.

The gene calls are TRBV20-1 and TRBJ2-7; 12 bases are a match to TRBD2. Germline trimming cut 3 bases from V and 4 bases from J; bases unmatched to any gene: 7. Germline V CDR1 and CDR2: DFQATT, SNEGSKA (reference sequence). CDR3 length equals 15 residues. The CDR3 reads CSASGLAGGPYEQYF. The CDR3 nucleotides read TGCAGTGCTAGTGGGCTAGCGGGAGGGCCTTACGAGCAGTACTTC.

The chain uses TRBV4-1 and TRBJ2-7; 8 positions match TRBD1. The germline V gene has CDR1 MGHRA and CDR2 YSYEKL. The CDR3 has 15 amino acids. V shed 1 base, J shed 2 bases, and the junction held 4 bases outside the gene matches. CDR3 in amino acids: CASSQGGQAPYEQYF. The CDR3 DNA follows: TGCGCCAGCAGCCAAGGGGGACAGGCCCCCTACGAGCAGTACTTC.

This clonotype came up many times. CDR3 amino acids: CASRVTGATIYF. The CDR3, as DNA: TGTGCCAGCAGGGTTACAGGGGCCACCATATATTTT. The V call is TRBV12-3 or TRBV12-4, the J call TRBJ1-3; 7 positions agree with TRBD1. This CDR3 contains 12 residues. Trimming cost V 6 bases and J 9 bases; bases outside gene matches: 5.

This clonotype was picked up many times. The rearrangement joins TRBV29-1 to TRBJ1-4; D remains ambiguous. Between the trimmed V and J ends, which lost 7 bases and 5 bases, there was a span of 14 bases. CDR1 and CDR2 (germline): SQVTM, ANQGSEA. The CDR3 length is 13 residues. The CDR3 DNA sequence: TGCAGCGGCCTCTCGGGTGACAATGAAAAACTGTTTTTT. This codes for CSGLSGDNEKLFF.

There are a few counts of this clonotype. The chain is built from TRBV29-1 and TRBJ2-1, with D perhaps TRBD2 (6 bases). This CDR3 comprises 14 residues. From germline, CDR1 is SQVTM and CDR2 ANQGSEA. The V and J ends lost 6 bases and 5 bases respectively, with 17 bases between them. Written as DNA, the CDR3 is TGCAGCGTACGTGGGGGGTACGAGGACAATGAGCAGTTCTTC. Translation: CSVRGGYEDNEQFF.

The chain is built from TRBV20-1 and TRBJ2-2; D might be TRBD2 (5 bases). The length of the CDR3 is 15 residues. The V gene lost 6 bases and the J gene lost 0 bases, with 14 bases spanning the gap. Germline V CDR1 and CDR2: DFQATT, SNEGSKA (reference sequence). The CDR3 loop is CSAPASSANTGELFF. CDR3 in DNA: TGCAGTGCCCCGGCAAGTAGCGCGAACACCGGGGAGCTGTTTTTT.

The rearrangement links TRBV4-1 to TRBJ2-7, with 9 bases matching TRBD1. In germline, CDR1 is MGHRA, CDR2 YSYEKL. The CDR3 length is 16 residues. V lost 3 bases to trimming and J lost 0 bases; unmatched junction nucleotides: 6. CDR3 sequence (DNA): TGCGCCAGCAGCCACCTAGGACAGGGGAGCTCCTACGAGCAGTACTTC. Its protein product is CASSHLGQGSSYEQYF.

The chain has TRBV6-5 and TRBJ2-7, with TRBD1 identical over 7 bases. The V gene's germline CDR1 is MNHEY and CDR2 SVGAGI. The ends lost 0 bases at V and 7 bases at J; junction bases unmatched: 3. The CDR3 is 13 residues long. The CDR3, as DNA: TGTGCCAGCAGTTACTCAGAGGGGGCAGAGCAGTACGTC. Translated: CASSYSEGAEQYV.